These 11 T cell receptor beta chains were all obtained from the same sample, sequenced in a study of metastatic and nonmetastatic thyroid tumors. Using MiXCR, TCRdb reanalyzed the PCR reads. The repertoire consists of 25,000 or so clones, with over 15% occurring once and the leading ten covering around 6.3%. The entire patient cohort was treatment-naive prior to thyroid surgery. The sample consisted of blood. These receptors originate from a male donor with papillary thyroid cancer or a benign thyroid nodule (not recorded which). Some clones in this sample may be carry-over from other donors' samples.

Ten or more counts support this clone. This chain connects TRBV4-2 to TRBJ2-7, with 7 bases lining up with TRBD2. J lost 3 bases, V lost 0 bases, and 5 bases had no gene match. The germline CDR1 and CDR2 sequences are LGHNA and YNFKEQ. The CDR3 is 15 residues long. The CDR3 coding sequence is TGTGCCAGCAGCCAAGAAAGGACTAGAGGCTACGAGCAGTACTTC. Translated: CASSQERTRGYEQYF.

CDR3 DNA: TGTGCCAGCAGAGATTCAGGAAATTCACCCCTCCACTTT. Encoded protein: CASRDSGNSPLHF. The rearrangement joins TRBV9 to TRBJ1-6; no definite D call. Germline CDR1 is SGDLS and CDR2 is YYNGEE. With 5 bases removed from V and 7 bases from J, the gap between germline ends came to 10 bases. This CDR3 has 13 residues.

This clone was seen ten or more times. The chain employs TRBV18 and TRBJ2-1, with D possibly matching TRBD2 (5 bases). V was cut by 6 bases and J by 5 bases, with 17 bases left in between. Per germline, CDR1 KGHSH and CDR2 LQKENI. CDR3 size: 15 residues. The CDR3 nucleotides read TGTGCCAGCTCGCCCAGAGCGGTACTAGACAATGAGCAGTTCTTC. Protein: CASSPRAVLDNEQFF.

The rearrangement links TRBV7-9 to TRBJ2-3; tentatively, D is TRBD1 (5 bases). This CDR3 comprises 15 residues. Germline CDR1 SEHNR, CDR2 FQNEAQ (reference sequence). V lost 5 bases and J 1 base, leaving 13 bases between the germline ends. The CDR3 sequence: CASSPPGLGTDTQYF. The CDR3 nucleotides read TGTGCCAGCAGCCCTCCAGGGTTGGGCACAGATACGCAGTATTTT.

By share of the sample, this clone is medium-sized (0.01 to 0.1%). This chain joins TRBV6-1 and TRBJ1-6, with a weak D call TRBD1 (6 bases). The CDR3 contains 13 residues. Germline assignment: CDR1 MNHNS and CDR2 SASEGT. Trimming removed 6 bases from V and 9 bases from J, with 12 bases in between. The CDR3 reads CASSIGGGSPLHF. For the CDR3, the DNA is TGTGCCAGCAGCATAGGAGGGGGTTCACCCCTCCACTTT.

The sample holds a few counts of this clone. J is TRBJ1-1 and V is TRBV19, with 9 bases identical to TRBD1. J lost 1 base, V lost 2 bases, and 14 bases had no gene match. The CDR3 has 19 amino acids. Looked up from germline, CDR1 is LNHDA and CDR2 is SQIVND (reference sequence). The CDR3, as DNA: TGTGCCAGTAGTATAAAGGCCCCGGGACAGGGATGGGCGAACACTGAAGCTTTCTTT. Translating it yields CASSIKAPGQGWANTEAFF.

The V call is TRBV11-3, the J call TRBJ1-6; D gene ambiguous. Trimming cost V 5 bases and J 10 bases, with 12 bases left between them. The germline V gene has CDR1 SGHNT and CDR2 YENEEA. The CDR3 is 13 residues long. The CDR3 spells CASSPRMGSPLHF. Written as DNA, the CDR3 is TGTGCCAGCAGCCCTCGAATGGGGTCACCCCTCCACTTT.

This clone was counted between two and nine times. At one of its ends the junction is not consistent with the germline gene, which may arise from a read error. J is TRBJ2-3 and V is TRBV6-5, with D unclear. CDR3 length: 13 amino acids. In germline, CDR1 is MNHEY, CDR2 SVGAGI. CDR3 region: CAGSYGSTDTQYF. As DNA, the CDR3 is TGTGCCGGCAGTTATGGTAGCACAGATACGCAGTATTTT.

Many counts were recorded for this clone. The rearrangement links TRBV7-2 to TRBJ2-2, with 9 bases fitting TRBD2. The CDR3 has 15 residues. The germline V gene has CDR1 SGHTA and CDR2 FQGNSA. V dropped 5 bases and J dropped 5; count of bases not matched to a gene: 6. CDR3 sequence reads: CASSRGGRGTGELFF. The CDR3 DNA follows: TGTGCCAGCAGCCGCGGCGGGAGGGGTACCGGGGAGCTGTTTTTT.

This chain connects TRBV20-1 to TRBJ1-4; possible D gene TRBD1, 6 bases. The CDR3 runs 11 residues. Germline V gene lookup returns CDR1 DFQATT and CDR2 SNEGSKA (reference sequence). The CDR3 spells CSGQFNEKLFF. For the CDR3, the DNA is TGCAGCGGACAGTTTAATGAAAAACTGTTTTTT.

The sample holds a few counts of this clone. The chain combines TRBV28 with TRBJ2-2; D is uncertain. The CDR3 sequence is 14 residues long. V was clipped by 1 base and J by 6 bases, with 9 bases between them. The germline gives CDR1 MDHEN, CDR2 SYDVKM. This CDR3 reads CASSLSSASGELFF. DNA of the CDR3: TGTGCCAGCAGTTTATCATCGGCCTCCGGGGAGCTGTTTTTT.